Following are 17 T cell receptor beta chains from one sample sequenced in a study of cytomegalovirus exposure and HLA in healthy donors. The PCR was carried out with 60 Vbeta primers and 13 Jbeta primers. Method: immunoSEQ multiplex PCR; TCRdb's copy keeps in-frame clones and lacks some. This sample contains about 130,000 clones. Source material: PBMCs. These receptor sequences come from a man aged 25 to 40 in good health and CMV-seronegative.

The J gene is TRBJ2-7, the V gene TRBV30; 7 bases fit TRBD2. Looked up from germline, CDR1 is GTSNPN and CDR2 is SVGIG (reference sequence). The CDR3 contains 14 residues. Trimming took 4 bases from V and 3 from J; bases not matched to a gene: 9. The CDR3: CAWKLAGARYEQYF. CDR3 DNA sequence: TGTGCCTGGAAACTGGCGGGAGCCCGCTACGAGCAGTACTTC.

The chain links TRBV10-3 to TRBJ2-2; 9 bases align to TRBD2. Germline V gene data show CDR1 as ENHRY and CDR2 as SYGVKD. This CDR3 has 17 amino acids. The J segment lost 5 bases and the V segment lost 0 bases, leaving 7 bases of the junction unmatched. The CDR3 loop reads CAISESLAGEGTGELFF. CDR3 sequence (DNA): TGTGCCATCAGTGAGTCGTTAGCGGGAGAGGGGACCGGGGAGCTGTTTTTT.

The chain couples TRBV5-1 to TRBJ1-6, with D unresolved. Germline V gene lookup returns CDR1 SGHRS and CDR2 YFSETQ. This CDR3 spans 14 amino acids. The V and J ends lost 3 bases and 8 bases respectively, with 12 bases between them. The CDR3 DNA sequence: TGCGCCAGCAGCTCGGGAGGACGGGATTCACCCCTCCACTTT. Its protein product is CASSSGGRDSPLHF. Using reference TRBV5-1 and TRBJ1-6 for the parts outside the CDR3, the full variable domain is KAGVTQTPRYLIKTRGQQVTLSCSPISGHRSVSWYQQTPGQGLQFLFEYFSETQRNKGNFPGRFSGRQFSNSRSEMNVSTLELGDSALYLCASSSGGRDSPLHFGNGTRLTVT.

The chain carries TRBV7-2 and TRBJ2-7, with TRBD2 identical over 11 bases. There are 14 residues in the CDR3. Germline CDR1 reads SGHTA; CDR2 reads FQGNSA. J lost 1 base, V lost 6 bases, and 2 bases had no gene match. In nucleotides, the CDR3 is TGTGCCAGCAGACTAGCGGGGGAGTCCTACGAGCAGTACTTC. Its protein is CASRLAGESYEQYF.

J is TRBJ1-1 and V is TRBV5-1; 8 nucleotides agree with TRBD1. This CDR3 comprises 19 residues. CDR1 and CDR2 from the germline V gene are SGHRS and YFSETQ. Losses at the gene ends were 1 base for V and 0 bases for J; bases not matched to a gene: 14. The CDR3 bases are TGCGCCAGCAGCTTGAGATCAGGGGGCGCTGGGGCCATGAACACTGAAGCTTTCTTT. Protein: CASSLRSGGAGAMNTEAFF.

The V and J genes are TRBV28 and TRBJ1-5; perhaps TRBD1 as D (5 bases). This CDR3 is built from 14 residues. Trimming left V 6 bases short and J 7 bases short, with 16 bases between. CDR1 is MDHEN, CDR2 SYDVKM, per germline. Here the CDR3 reads CASRPPGGIQPQHF. In nucleotides, the CDR3 is TGTGCCAGCAGACCCCCGGGGGGTATACAGCCCCAGCATTTT.

The J gene is TRBJ1-2, the V gene TRBV6-4; tentative D call: TRBD1 (6 bases). This CDR3 is 16 amino acids long. Germline values: CDR1 MRHNA, CDR2 SNTAGT. Between the trimmed V and J ends, which lost 5 bases and 2 bases, there was a span of 18 bases. The CDR3 region is CASSPTYPGTNYGYTF. CDR3 sequence (DNA): TGTGCCAGCAGTCCTACATACCCAGGGACAAACTATGGCTACACCTTC.

The chain couples TRBV5-1 to TRBJ2-2, with 13 nucleotides matching TRBD2. The CDR3 sequence is 16 residues long. V trimming: 5 bases; J trimming: 8 bases; junction bases outside the gene matches: 9. Looked up from germline, CDR1 is SGHRS and CDR2 is YFSETQ. CDR3 amino acids: CASRPGLAGVGGELFF. CDR3 coding DNA: TGCGCCAGCAGACCCGGACTAGCGGGAGTCGGTGGGGAGCTGTTTTTT. Combining the CDR3 with reference TRBV5-1 and TRBJ2-2 gives the whole variable domain KAGVTQTPRYLIKTRGQQVTLSCSPISGHRSVSWYQQTPGQGLQFLFEYFSETQRNKGNFPGRFSGRQFSNSRSEMNVSTLELGDSALYLCASRPGLAGVGGELFFGEGSRLTVL.

The V call is TRBV6-6, the J call TRBJ2-5; 9 nucleotides line up with TRBD2. The CDR3 has 16 amino acids. V shed 2 bases, J shed 5 bases, and the junction held 9 bases outside the gene matches. Germline V CDR1 and CDR2: MNHNY, SVGAGI (reference sequence). The CDR3 DNA reads as TGTGCCAGCAGTTACGTAGTAGCGGGAGCTTCGGAGACCCAGTACTTC. Amino acids: CASSYVVAGASETQYF.

A remark on this clone: The junction does not match germline at one end; this may be a read error. The sample carries other DNA sequences with the same CDR3. The chain combines TRBV6-1 with TRBJ1-5, with TRBD1 matching 11 bases. Germline V lookup: CDR1 MNHNS, CDR2 SASEGT. The CDR3 length is 19 residues. Here the CDR3 DNA reads TGTGCCAGCAGTGAAGTCGCTGGGACAGGGGGTGAGGGGAGTCAGCCCCAACATTTT. It translates to CASSEVAGTGGEGSQPQHF.

This chain connects TRBV5-4 to TRBJ2-5, with D possibly being TRBD1 (6 bases). The V and J ends lost 0 bases and 1 base respectively, with 10 bases between them. This CDR3 contains 15 residues. Germline lookup yields CDR1 SGHNT and CDR2 YYREEE (reference sequence). For the CDR3, the DNA is TGTGCCAGCAGCTTGGAGGGACAAGTCCAAGAGACCCAGTACTTC. Translation: CASSLEGQVQETQYF.

This chain uses TRBV2 with TRBJ2-4, with a possible D match to TRBD2 (6 bases). The CDR3 runs to 14 residues. Germline lookup yields CDR1 SNHLY and CDR2 FYNNEI. V shed 7 bases and J shed 3 bases, with 13 bases lying between them. CDR3 sequence: CASIERGGKNIQYF. CDR3 DNA sequence: TGTGCCAGCATCGAAAGGGGAGGCAAAAACATTCAGTACTTC.

This rearrangement joins TRBV4-3 to TRBJ1-3; maybe TRBD1 (6 bases). The germline V gene encodes CDR1 LGHNA and CDR2 YSLEER. This CDR3 is built from 17 residues. V lost 0 bases, J lost 3 bases, and 15 bases lay in between. The CDR3 coding sequence is TGCGCCAGCAGCCAAGATGTTCAGGGGAACCTTGGAAACACCATATATTTT. It yields the protein CASSQDVQGNLGNTIYF.

The CDR3, as DNA: TGTGCCAGTAGTATATTGCCAGGGGAAAATCAGCCCCAGCATTTT. Amino acids: CASSILPGENQPQHF. V gene TRBV19 combines with J gene TRBJ1-5; D possibly corresponds to TRBD1 (6 bases). CDR3 length: 15 amino acids. Germline CDR1 is LNHDA and CDR2 is SQIVND (reference sequence). Trimming took 2 bases from V and 4 from J, leaving 12 bases between them.

The chain has TRBV2 and TRBJ2-1; 7 bases fit TRBD2. The CDR3 runs 14 residues. Germline values: CDR1 SNHLY, CDR2 FYNNEI. Unmatched junction bases numbered 9, after V lost 8 bases and J lost 5 bases. The CDR3 spells CASLRPSGDNEQFF. DNA for the CDR3: TGTGCCAGCCTACGACCTAGCGGAGACAATGAGCAGTTCTTC.

The rearrangement joins TRBV29-1 to TRBJ2-5, with TRBD2 identical over 7 bases. Germline loops: CDR1 SQVTM, CDR2 ANQGSEA. The trim removed 5 bases at V and 5 bases at J, leaving 17 bases unmatched. The CDR3 runs 16 residues. Here the CDR3 reads CSVIRGFAGVGETQYF. The CDR3 DNA reads TGCAGCGTTATCCGGGGTTTCGCGGGAGTGGGGGAGACCCAGTACTTC.

This chain links TRBV20-1 with TRBJ2-1; the D gene is possibly TRBD2 (6 bases). CDR1 and CDR2 from the germline V gene are DFQATT and SNEGSKA (reference sequence). The CDR3 sequence is 11 residues long. V lost 5 bases, J lost 10 bases, and 12 bases lay in between. The DNA of the CDR3 is TGCAGTGCTCCTGGGGGGTTCGAGCAGTTCTTC. Translating gives CSAPGGFEQFF.